The 2 T cell receptor beta chains below all came from one sample that was sequenced in a study of T cell responses to AZD1222 COVID-19 vaccine. Assay used: immunoSEQ multiplex PCR; TCRdb lists only in-frame clones, some missing. The table lists some 100,000 clones, approximately 91% of them singletons, with 6% to 8% in the top ten. Sequenced material: peripheral blood, taken on day 0 of AZD1222 vaccination. The source is an adult in good health.

CDR3 sequence: CSVAMTEGETQYF. The CDR3 DNA follows: TGCAGCGTCGCAATGACGGAGGGAGAGACCCAGTACTTC. V is TRBV29-1 and J is TRBJ2-5; D is perhaps TRBD2 (6 bases). CDR1 and CDR2 (germline): SQVTM, ANQGSEA. The CDR3 sequence is 13 residues long. V was trimmed by 6 bases and J by 4 bases, leaving 15 bases between them. Full variable domain (outside the CDR3, taken from reference TRBV29-1 and TRBJ2-5): SAVISQKPSRDICQRGTSLTIQCQVDSQVTMMFWYRQQPGQSLTLIATANQGSEATYESGFVIDKFPISRPNLTFSTLTVSNMSPEDSSIYLCSVAMTEGETQYFGPGTRLLVL.

This chain links TRBV2 with TRBJ2-1; D remains ambiguous. The CDR3 is 15 residues long. Trimming took 4 bases from V and 0 from J, leaving 10 bases between them. The germline gives CDR1 SNHLY, CDR2 FYNNEI. The CDR3 is CASSGGGSSYNEQFF. The CDR3 bases are TGTGCCAGCAGTGGAGGTGGCAGCTCCTACAATGAGCAGTTCTTC.